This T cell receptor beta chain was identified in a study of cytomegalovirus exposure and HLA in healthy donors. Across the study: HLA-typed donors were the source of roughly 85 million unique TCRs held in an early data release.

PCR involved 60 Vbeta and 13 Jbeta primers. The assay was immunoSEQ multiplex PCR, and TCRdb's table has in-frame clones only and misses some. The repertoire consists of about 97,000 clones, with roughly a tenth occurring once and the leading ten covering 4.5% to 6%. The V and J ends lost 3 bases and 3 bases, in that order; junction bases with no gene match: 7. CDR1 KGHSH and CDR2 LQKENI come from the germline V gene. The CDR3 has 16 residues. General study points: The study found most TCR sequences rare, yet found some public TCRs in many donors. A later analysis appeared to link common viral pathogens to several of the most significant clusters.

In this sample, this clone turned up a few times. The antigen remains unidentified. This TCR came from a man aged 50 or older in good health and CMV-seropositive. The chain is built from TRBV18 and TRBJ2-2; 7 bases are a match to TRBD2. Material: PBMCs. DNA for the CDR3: TGTGCCAGCTCACCGTTACCCCGGGGGGACACCGGGGAGCTGTTTTTT. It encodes CASSPLPRGDTGELFF.